This TCR beta chain was recovered during a study of CD4+ T cells in melanoma. Germline V CDR1 and CDR2: LNHDA, SQIVND (reference sequence). V lost 7 bases to trimming and J lost 0 bases; unmatched junction nucleotides: 5. CDR3 size: 14 residues. TCRdb keeps only in-frame clones here, not all; method: immunoSEQ multiplex PCR. The repertoire holds fewer than 55,000 clones, with about 91% as singletons. The V call is TRBV19, the J call TRBJ1-1; TRBD1 matches 7 bases. Sequenced: peripheral blood. The TCR comes from a human donor with melanoma. The CDR3 DNA reads TGTGCCAGTACCCCGGGACAGATGAACACTGAAGCTTTCTTT. Its translation: CASTPGQMNTEAFF.